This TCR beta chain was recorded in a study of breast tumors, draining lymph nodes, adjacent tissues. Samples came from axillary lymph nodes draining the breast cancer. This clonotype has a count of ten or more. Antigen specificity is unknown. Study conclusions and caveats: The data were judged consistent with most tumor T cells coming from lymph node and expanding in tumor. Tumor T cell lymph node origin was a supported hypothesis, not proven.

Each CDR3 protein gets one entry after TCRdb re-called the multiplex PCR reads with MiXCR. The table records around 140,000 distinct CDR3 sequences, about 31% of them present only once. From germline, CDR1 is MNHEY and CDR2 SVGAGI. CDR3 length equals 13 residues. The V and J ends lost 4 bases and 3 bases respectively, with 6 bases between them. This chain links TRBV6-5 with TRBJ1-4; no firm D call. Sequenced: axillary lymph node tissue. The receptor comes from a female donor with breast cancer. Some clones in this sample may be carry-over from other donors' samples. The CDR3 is CASSSVPNEKLFF. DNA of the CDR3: TGTGCCAGCAGTTCGGTCCCTAATGAAAAACTGTTTTTT.